This TCR beta chain was captured in a study of blood T cells in healthy people across ages (dated by TCRdb to about 2015). Study-wide context: In model experiments, template switching captured roughly one uniquely barcoded TCR beta cDNA molecule for every two T cells. To track age-related changes in TCR beta repertoire diversity, the study relied on deep sequencing normalized with unique cDNA molecular identifiers. Donors were grouped into four age groups: young (average approximately 15 years), middle-aged (approximately 41), aged (over 55) and long-lived (about 90). To avoid experimental bias, donors of different ages were spread randomly across the sequencing lanes. Two additional independent replicas of 1 million unique cDNA reads from the same blood draw were analyzed for two donors (one aged 18 to 30 and one aged 80 or older).

With regard to this clonotype: Its antigen is not yet known. Per-nucleotide qualities are absent, and no much larger clonotype sits a single base away.

Trimming removed 2 bases from V and 5 bases from J; the gene matches leave 10 bases unexplained. Looking up the germline V gene yields CDR1 LGHNA and CDR2 YNFKEQ. Including cysteine and phenylalanine, the CDR3 has 17 amino acids. The CDR3 DNA has 51 bases and is translated from base 1. The library was built by means of 5' RACE. Sequencing was performed on an Illumina HiSeq 2500. The second PCR ran for roughly 7 to 12 cycles and used a J-beta primer mix along with a sample-barcoded 5' primer. A unique molecular identifier was introduced onto each TCR beta cDNA molecule by a template-switch 5' adaptor carrying 12 random nucleotides. Each sample yielded at least 2.5 million CDR3-containing paired-end reads. First-strand cDNA was synthesized from all RNA with the Mint cDNA synthesis kit, primed by a TRBC-specific oligonucleotide. Following uracil-DNA glycosylase treatment, a first 18-cycle PCR with universal primers M1SS and BC2_uni_R was performed on all cDNA. In the authors' own workflow: Each sample was normalized by randomly selecting 1 million high-quality reads, each carrying a distinct molecular identifier. Instead of being binned into consensus sequences, reads that shared molecular identifiers were thrown out. MiTCR, set to a Q25 quality threshold and the strictest error-elimination algorithm, was used for CDR3 identification, clonotype clustering and error correction. Lower-bound total TCR beta diversity was estimated with a nonparametric unseen species model using Euler transformation. TCRdb reworked the public reads: Q25 trimming with fastp, MiXCR clone assembly, productive beta chains retained. Rows with one shared CDR3 protein collapse into an entry with the most common genes and DNA. TCRdb's processing, not the authors', yielded these V and J calls. The sample records more than 1 million distinct CDR3 sequences, less than 50% of which are singletons. The ten largest account for under 20% of the sample.

Summary of the overall study and its limitations: Conclusive comparison of naive and antigen-experienced compartments was prevented by the profiling of bulk unsorted PBMCs. Observed TCR beta diversity correlated strongly with the percentage of naive T cells measured by flow cytometry. Observed TCR beta diversity per million T cells fell roughly linearly with age, and a significant reduction was already apparent by age roughly 41. Because donor CMV infection status was unknown, age-related changes in expanded clonotypes were potentially confounded. Total diversity estimates from one million sequenced T cells were considered lower bounds and underestimates. Compared with the aged group, the long-lived group had more naive CD4+ T cells, fewer expanded clones and increased TCR diversity, suggesting age selection.

The 35 to 40 donors, aged about 6 to 95 years, were systemically healthy Caucasian individuals from Russia. About 10 milliliters of peripheral blood were collected from each donor into EDTA-treated Vacutainer tubes. PBMCs were isolated by Ficoll-Paque density-gradient centrifugation, with at least 6 million obtained per sample. Trizol reagent was used to extract total RNA from PBMCs, with at least 6 micrograms per sample. For every donor, an aliquot of PBMCs went through flow cytometry to measure the percentages of naive CD45RAhigh/CD27high T cells. Specimen: blood. This clonotype was sampled from a woman aged 55-69 years in good health. The receptor chain draws on TRBV4-2 and TRBJ1-5; a stretch of 9 junction bases matches TRBD1. The DNA sequence is given as TGTGCCAGCAGCCAAACAGACAGGGGGTATATCGATCAGCCCCAGCATTTT. This gives the protein CASSQTDRGYIDQPQHF.